This note documents a single T cell receptor beta chain sequence. Its antigen remains unknown. Researchers ran the assay at a deep level. This table comes from immunoSEQ multiplex PCR, and its TCRdb copy is limited to in-frame clones, with some not included. This sample carries roughly 570,000 clones, 95% to 98% of them seen once, and the ten largest clones take 0.25% to 0.35%. J gave up 5 bases and V 5 bases, and 9 bases lay outside the gene matches. The CDR3 is made up of 15 amino acids. Germline CDR1 is SEHNR and CDR2 is FQNEAQ (reference sequence). These data come from a study of shared clonotypes between healthy human individuals. Study context: Every donor yielded three CD4 naive, three CD4 memory, two CD8 naive and one CD8 memory plate.

Overall study results and limits: Depth of sequencing was expected to influence donor clonotype sharing. Represented genetic and exposure-history diversity was restricted by having few donors.

It was CD45RO-negative cells, positively selected for CCR7, that made up naive CD8 cells, with terminally differentiated effector memory CD45RA+ cells excluded. The receptor was isolated from a man under 40 in good health. The V and J genes are TRBV7-9 and TRBJ1-5; 7 positions agree with TRBD1. Sequenced sample: naive CD8+ T cells sorted from blood. Here the CDR3 DNA reads TGTGCCAGCAGCCGAACAGGGGTCGGTCATCAGCCCCAGCATTTT. Amino acid sequence: CASSRTGVGHQPQHF.